The 11 T cell receptor beta chains listed next were all sequenced from one sample in a study of blood T cell repertoires in COVID-19. TCRdb's copy holds only in-frame clones and misses some; the assay was immunoSEQ multiplex PCR. The table records 200,000 to 250,000 clones, 84% of them present only once. The sample comprised peripheral blood. The receptors stem from a woman aged 45 to 65 with active or convalescent COVID-19.

This chain uses TRBV11-2 with TRBJ2-3; 10 positions agree with TRBD2. V lost 5 bases and J lost 1; bases outside the gene matches: 0. The CDR3 has 14 residues. Germline V gene sequence: CDR1 SGHAT, CDR2 FQNNGV. CDR3 sequence: CASSTSGGTDTQYF. The CDR3, as DNA: TGTGCCAGCAGCACTAGCGGGGGCACAGATACGCAGTATTTT. The full variable domain, in which reference TRBV11-2 and TRBJ2-3 provide the parts outside the CDR3, is EAGVAQSPRYKIIEKRQSVAFWCNPISGHATLYWYQQILGQGPKLLIQFQNNGVVDDSQLPKDRFSAERLKGVDSTLKIQPAKLEDSAVYLCASSTSGGTDTQYFGPGTRLTVL.

CDR3 sequence (DNA): TGTGCCAGCAGCTTGATAAATCAGCCCCAGCATTTT. Amino acids: CASSLINQPQHF. V is TRBV5-6 and J is TRBJ1-5; D is ambiguous. Between the trimmed V and J ends, which lost 1 base and 4 bases, there was a span of 3 bases. The CDR3 is made up of 12 amino acids. The V gene's germline CDR1 is SGHDT and CDR2 YYEEEE.

V gene TRBV2 combines with J gene TRBJ2-5; a weak D match, TRBD1 (5 bases). Germline CDR1 is SNHLY and CDR2 is FYNNEI. Trimming took off 1 base at V and 2 bases at J, with 14 bases between the two ends. CDR3 size: 16 residues. The DNA of the CDR3 is TGTGCCAGCAGTGAAGAAGGGGCAGGGCGGCAAGAGACCCAGTACTTC. This gives the protein CASSEEGAGRQETQYF. Filled out from reference TRBV2 and TRBJ2-5, the complete variable domain reads EPEVTQTPSHQVTQMGQEVILRCVPISNHLYFYWYRQILGQKVEFLVSFYNNEISEKSEIFDDQFSVERPDGSNFTLKIRSTKLEDSAMYFCASSEEGAGRQETQYFGPGTRLLVL.

The CDR3 DNA sequence: TGTGCCAGCAGTTCGCTGACAGGAAGGTCTGAAGCTTTCTTT. Translated, it gives CASSSLTGRSEAFF. The chain employs TRBV6-5 and TRBJ1-1; D may be TRBD1 (6 bases). The V gene's germline CDR1 is MNHEY and CDR2 SVGAGI. The CDR3 spans 14 residues. The germline V and J ends were trimmed by 4 bases and 6 bases, with 15 bases remaining between them.

The chain combines TRBV24-1 with TRBJ2-1, with 8 bases aligning to TRBD2. CDR1 and CDR2 from the germline V gene are KGHDR and SFDVKD. V was pared by 5 bases and J by 5 bases, with 10 bases of the junction left unmatched. CDR3 length equals 16 residues. CDR3: CATSGAPGLAHNEQFF. The DNA for the CDR3 is TGTGCCACCAGTGGGGCTCCAGGACTAGCCCACAATGAGCAGTTCTTC.

The gene calls are TRBV5-1 and TRBJ2-3, with D perhaps TRBD2 (6 bases). CDR3 length equals 15 residues. Germline lookup yields CDR1 SGHRS and CDR2 YFSETQ. Trimming took 2 bases from V and 2 from J, leaving 12 bases between them. CDR3: CASSFFAGITDTQYF. The CDR3 DNA is TGCGCCAGCAGCTTCTTCGCGGGGATCACAGATACGCAGTATTTT.

The V gene is TRBV6-5, the J gene TRBJ1-6, with TRBD1 matching over 7 bases. V shed 2 bases, J shed 10 bases, and the junction held 11 bases outside the gene matches. The V gene's germline CDR1 is MNHEY and CDR2 SVGAGI. The CDR3 extends over 16 amino acids. The CDR3 DNA follows: TGTGCCAGCAGTTACGGCGGAGGACAGGTGGGATCACCCCTCCACTTT. Its translation is CASSYGGGQVGSPLHF.

The chain is built from TRBV6-5 and TRBJ1-2; TRBD1 agrees at 10 bases. Germline values: CDR1 MNHEY, CDR2 SVGAGI. Trimming at V came to 6 bases and at J to 6 bases, leaving 4 bases not matched to a gene. The CDR3 sequence is 13 residues long. In DNA, the CDR3 is TGTGCCAGCAGGACAGGGGGCGCGAATGGCTACACCTTC. This codes for CASRTGGANGYTF.

The chain combines TRBV4-2 with TRBJ2-3; TRBD1 matches 10 bases. The CDR3 sequence is 14 residues long. Trimming took 4 bases from V and 6 from J; bases not matched to a gene: 4. The germline gives CDR1 LGHNA, CDR2 YNFKEQ. Written as DNA, the CDR3 is TGTGCCAGCAGCCCGGGACAGGGGACGGATACGCAGTATTTT. As protein: CASSPGQGTDTQYF.

The chain couples TRBV27 to TRBJ2-1, with 9 bases lining up with TRBD2. The CDR3 totals 17 residues. Germline assignment: CDR1 MNHEY and CDR2 SMNVEV (reference sequence). With 2 bases clipped from V and 5 bases from J, the junction kept 10 bases outside the gene matches. CDR3 loop: CASSLGRLADYHNEQFF. CDR3 DNA: TGTGCCAGCAGTTTAGGCAGACTAGCGGATTACCACAATGAGCAGTTCTTC.

This rearrangement joins TRBV21-1 to TRBJ1-1; the D segment call TRBD1 is taken from the table without a DNA check. TRBV21-1 constitutes a pseudogene. The CDR3 sequence is 15 residues long. CDR3: CASSKEGQQNTEAFF. Written as DNA, the CDR3 is TGTGCCAGCAGCAAAGAGGGACAACAGAACACTGAAGCTTTCTTT.